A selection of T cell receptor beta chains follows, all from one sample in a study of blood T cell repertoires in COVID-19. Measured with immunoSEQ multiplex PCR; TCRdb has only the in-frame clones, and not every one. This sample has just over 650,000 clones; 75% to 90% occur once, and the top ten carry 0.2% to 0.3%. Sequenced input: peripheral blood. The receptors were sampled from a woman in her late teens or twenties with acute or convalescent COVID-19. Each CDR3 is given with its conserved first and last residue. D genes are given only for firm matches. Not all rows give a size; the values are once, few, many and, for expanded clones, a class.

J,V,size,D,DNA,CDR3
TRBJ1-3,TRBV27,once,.,TGTGCCAGCAGTTTATCCCACCCAGGGGGAAACACCATATATTTT,CASSLSHPGGNTIYF
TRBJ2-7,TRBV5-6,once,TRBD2,TGTGCCAGCAGCTTGGGTAGCGGGGGTTACGAGCAGTACTTC,CASSLGSGGYEQYF
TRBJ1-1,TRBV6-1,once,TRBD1,TGTGCCAGCAGTGAAAGGGGGCCGGGTGGTGAAGCTTTCTTT,CASSERGPGGEAFF
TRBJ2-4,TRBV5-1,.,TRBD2,TGCGCCAGCAGCTTGGGGACTAGCGGGGCCAAAAACATTCAGTACTTC,CASSLGTSGAKNIQYF
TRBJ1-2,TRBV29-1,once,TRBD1,TGCAGCCCTCAAACCGGGACAGGGAATCTCTATGGCTACACCTTC,CSPQTGTGNLYGYTF
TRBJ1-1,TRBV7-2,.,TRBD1,TGTGCCAGCAGCTTTCAGGGGGCGCGGACTGAAGCTTTCTTT,CASSFQGARTEAFF
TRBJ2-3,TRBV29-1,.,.,TGCAGCGTCCGGACAGAGACAGATACGCAGTATTTT,CSVRTETDTQYF
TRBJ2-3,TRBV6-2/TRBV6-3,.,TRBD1,TGTGCCAGCAGTTACCATACAGGGGGGATCAGCACAGATACGCAGTATTTT,CASSYHTGGISTDTQYF
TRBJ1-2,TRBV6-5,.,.,TGTGCCAGCAGACTCCGGGACACCAGAAACTATGGCTACACCTTC,CASRLRDTRNYGYTF
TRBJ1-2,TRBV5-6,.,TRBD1,TGTGCCAGCAGCTTGGAGGGGGCAGGGGGCACGACTCGTGGCTACACCTTC,CASSLEGAGGTTRGYTF
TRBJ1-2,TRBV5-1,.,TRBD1,TGCGCCAGCAGCTTGGCCCTGACAGGGGAGGGCTATGGCTACACCTTC,CASSLALTGEGYGYTF
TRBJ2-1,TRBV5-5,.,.,TGTGCCAGCAGCCTATTCCAGGGTGGGGAGCAGTTCTTC,CASSLFQGGEQFF
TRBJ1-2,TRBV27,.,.,TGTGCCAGCAGTTTAAGCGGGGGGGGAGGCTATGGCTACACCTTC,CASSLSGGGGYGYTF
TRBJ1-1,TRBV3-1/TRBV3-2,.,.,TGTGCCAGCAGGCAACAGGGAATCGCTGAAGCTTTCTTT,CASRQQGIAEAFF
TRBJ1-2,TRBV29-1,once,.,TGCAGCGTTGAAGATCGGCAGGGGCTAGACTATGGCTACACCTTC,CSVEDRQGLDYGYTF
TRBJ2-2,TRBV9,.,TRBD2,TGTGCCAGCAGCCCCCCAGCGGGGGGGCTCACCGGGGAGCTGTTTTTT,CASSPPAGGLTGELFF
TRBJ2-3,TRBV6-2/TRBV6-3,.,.,TGTGCCAGCAGTTACGTGGGGCAGGGGACAGATACGCAGTATTTT,CASSYVGQGTDTQYF
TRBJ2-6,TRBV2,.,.,TGTGCCAGCAGTGAGTTCGGGAGTGGGGGCTCTGGGGCCAACGTCCTGACTTTC,CASSEFGSGGSGANVLTF
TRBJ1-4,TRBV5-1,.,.,TGCGCCAGCAGCTTGGCCCCCGTTGGGGGGGGTAATGAAAAACTGTTTTTT,CASSLAPVGGGNEKLFF
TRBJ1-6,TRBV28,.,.,TGTGCCAGCAGCCTAAACCCTAATTCACCCCTCCACTTT,CASSLNPNSPLHF
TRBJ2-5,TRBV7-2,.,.,TGTGCCAGCAGCACCCGCTCTCCGGGACTCCAAGAGACCCAGTACTTC,CASSTRSPGLQETQYF
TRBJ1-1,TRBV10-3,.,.,TGTGCCATCCAGGGACATTTGAACACTGAAGCTTTCTTT,CAIQGHLNTEAFF
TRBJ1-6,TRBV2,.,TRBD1,TGTGCCAGCAGTAACAGGGGGCTCGGTTCACCCCTCCACTTT,CASSNRGLGSPLHF
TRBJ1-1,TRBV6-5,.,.,TGTGCCAGCAGTTTCCTCAGGAAAAATGAAGCTTTCTTT,CASSFLRKNEAFF